This T cell receptor (beta chain) was recorded in a study of cytomegalovirus exposure and HLA in healthy donors. Whole-study context: As released early, the data held some 80 million unique TCRs from HLA-typed donors.

This PCR relied on a set of 60 Vbeta primers and 13 Jbeta primers. The table came from immunoSEQ multiplex PCR; TCRdb's copy has only in-frame clones and leaves some out. The data hold 150,000 to 200,000 clones, with around 79% observed a single time. Regarding the study as a whole: TCR beta sequences reportedly predicted most subjects' HLA-A and HLA-B alleles accurately.

This cohort consisted of healthy bone marrow donors. Germline lookup yields CDR1 SGHTS and CDR2 YDEGEE. The CDR3 is made up of 16 amino acids. The V and J ends lost 0 bases and 8 bases, in that order; junction bases with no gene match: 9. This clone was seen once. The target antigen is unknown. The chain joins TRBV5-8 to TRBJ2-1, with 9 bases lining up with TRBD2. The source of this sequence is a young woman in good health and CMV-seropositive. Material: PBMCs. CDR3 protein: CASSLGAWREGDEQFF. DNA of the CDR3: TGTGCCAGCAGCTTGGGCGCCTGGCGGGAGGGGGATGAGCAGTTCTTC.